One sample yielded the 15 T cell receptor beta chains listed below, sequenced in a study of blood T cell repertoires in COVID-19. Here immunoSEQ multiplex PCR was the method, and the copy in TCRdb shows in-frame clones only, minus some. This sample has over 200,000 clones, with around 82% found just once. The source material was peripheral blood. These receptors were taken from a woman aged 40 to 50 with active or convalescent COVID-19.

The chain uses TRBV19 and TRBJ2-2; 7 bases are a match to TRBD1. CDR3 length: 15 amino acids. The V gene's germline CDR1 is LNHDA and CDR2 SQIVND (reference sequence). The V segment lost 7 bases and the J segment 3 bases; nucleotides outside the gene matches: 8. CDR3 loop: CASIRRQGHTGELFF. CDR3 nucleotide sequence: TGTGCCAGTATAAGGAGACAGGGACACACCGGGGAGCTGTTTTTT.

The rearrangement joins TRBV5-1 to TRBJ2-3; 8 bases line up with TRBD1. The CDR3 has 15 amino acids. V gave up 0 bases and J gave up 3 bases; unmatched junction bases: 3. In germline, CDR1 is SGHRS, CDR2 YFSETQ. CDR3 sequence (DNA): TGCGCCAGCAGCTTGGTGGACAGGGAGACAGATACGCAGTATTTT. This gives the protein CASSLVDRETDTQYF. The full variable domain, in which reference TRBV5-1 and TRBJ2-3 provide the parts outside the CDR3, is KAGVTQTPRYLIKTRGQQVTLSCSPISGHRSVSWYQQTPGQGLQFLFEYFSETQRNKGNFPGRFSGRQFSNSRSEMNVSTLELGDSALYLCASSLVDRETDTQYFGPGTRLTVL.

With regard to this clone: Other DNA sequences in this specimen translate into the identical CDR3. This chain connects TRBV12-3 or TRBV12-4 to TRBJ2-2; D is unclear. Between the trimmed V and J ends, which lost 1 base and 5 bases, there was a span of 5 bases. The CDR3 is made up of 13 amino acids. The CDR3 sequence: CASSLGATGELFF. CDR3 coding DNA: TGTGCCAGCAGTTTAGGGGCGACCGGGGAGCTGTTTTTT.

The V gene is TRBV9, the J gene TRBJ1-2; 12 positions agree with TRBD1. CDR3 length: 15 amino acids. V trimming: 3 bases; J trimming: 7 bases; junction bases outside the gene matches: 7. Germline-derived CDR1 and CDR2 are SGDLS and YYNGEE. The CDR3 is CASSDRDRGLPGYTF. As DNA, the CDR3 is TGTGCCAGCAGCGACCGGGACAGGGGGCTTCCTGGCTACACCTTC.

This chain uses TRBV7-2 with TRBJ1-1; D is uncertain. From germline, CDR1 is SGHTA and CDR2 FQGNSA. Trimming removed 0 bases from V and 1 base from J, with 6 bases in between. The CDR3 has 14 amino acids. The CDR3 here is CASSLARQNTEAFF. The CDR3 DNA is TGTGCCAGCAGCTTAGCGCGTCAGAACACTGAAGCTTTCTTT.

V usage is TRBV6-2 or TRBV6-3 and J usage is TRBJ1-2, with D maybe TRBD1 (5 bases). Germline CDR1 MNHEY, CDR2 SVGEGT. The CDR3 runs to 15 residues. The V end lost 5 bases, the J end lost 0 bases, and 13 bases lay between the germline ends. CDR3 sequence: CASSAYRSPNYGYTF. CDR3 nucleotide sequence: TGTGCCAGCAGTGCATACAGGAGTCCTAACTATGGCTACACCTTC.

J is TRBJ2-5 and V is TRBV9; D possibly corresponds to TRBD2 (5 bases). Germline-derived CDR1 and CDR2 are SGDLS and YYNGEE. Trimming stripped 4 bases from V and 5 bases from J, with 24 bases between. This CDR3 is 17 amino acids long. The CDR3 loop reads CASSPPRSRERGETQYF. The CDR3 DNA reads TGTGCCAGCAGCCCCCCGAGATCGAGGGAGCGCGGGGAGACCCAGTACTTC.

Here the CDR3 DNA reads TGTGCCAGCAGCCAAGAGAGAGGGAGGGGCACTGAAGCTTTCTTT. This gives the protein CASSQERGRGTEAFF. The gene calls are TRBV4-2 and TRBJ1-1, with D perhaps TRBD1 (5 bases). Germline CDR1 reads LGHNA; CDR2 reads YNFKEQ. The CDR3 totals 15 residues. V was pared by 0 bases and J by 4 bases, with 12 bases between.

The chain links TRBV19 to TRBJ1-6; 10 bases fit TRBD1. The length of the CDR3 is 13 residues. V shed 10 bases, J shed 9 bases, and the junction held 6 bases outside the gene matches. The germline CDR1 and CDR2 sequences are LNHDA and SQIVND (reference sequence). The CDR3 DNA follows: TGTGCCACTCGGACAGGGGGAGGTTCACCCCTCCACTTT. Protein: CATRTGGGSPLHF.

This clone was observed at least ten times. V and J are TRBV7-9 and TRBJ2-7, with 8 positions matching TRBD1. Losses at the gene ends were 5 bases for V and 5 bases for J; bases not matched to a gene: 11. Germline values: CDR1 SEHNR, CDR2 FQNEAQ (reference sequence). This CDR3 is 15 amino acids long. The CDR3 sequence: CASSAVRDRINEQYF. DNA of the CDR3: TGTGCCAGCAGCGCCGTGCGGGACAGGATCAACGAGCAGTACTTC. The full variable domain, rest sourced from reference TRBV7-9 and TRBJ2-7, is DTGVSQNPRHKITKRGQNVTFRCDPISEHNRLYWYRQTLGQGPEFLTYFQNEAQLEKSRLLSDRFSAERPKGSFSTLEIQRTEQGDSAMYLCASSAVRDRINEQYFGPGTRLTVT.

This clone has a single count. The genes are TRBV6-5 and TRBJ1-1, with 7 bases identical to TRBD1. The ends lost 7 bases at V and 5 bases at J; junction bases unmatched: 10. The germline CDR1 and CDR2 sequences are MNHEY and SVGAGI. The CDR3 contains 14 residues. The CDR3 spells CASTQTPGQTEAFF. The CDR3 bases are TGTGCCAGCACACAGACTCCGGGACAGACTGAAGCTTTCTTT.

The count of this clone is one. The chain's CDR3 is CASKEGGNQPQHF. CDR3 coding DNA: TGTGCCAGCAAAGAGGGTGGCAATCAGCCCCAGCATTTT. J is TRBJ1-5 and V is TRBV2; D ambiguous. Trimming shortened V by 7 bases and J by 2 bases, and 9 bases separated the two germline ends. Germline V gives CDR1 SNHLY, CDR2 FYNNEI. The CDR3 has 13 amino acids. Full variable domain (outside the CDR3, taken from reference TRBV2 and TRBJ1-5): EPEVTQTPSHQVTQMGQEVILRCVPISNHLYFYWYRQILGQKVEFLVSFYNNEISEKSEIFDDQFSVERPDGSNFTLKIRSTKLEDSAMYFCASKEGGNQPQHFGDGTRLSIL.

This clone was picked up one time. V usage is TRBV2 and J usage is TRBJ1-3, with D hard to call. The CDR3 has 13 residues. V lost 7 bases and J 3 bases, leaving 10 bases between the germline ends. Germline CDR1 SNHLY, CDR2 FYNNEI. Written as DNA, the CDR3 is TGTGCCAGCATAGGAGGGAGTGGAAACACCATATATTTT. Amino acids: CASIGGSGNTIYF.

J is TRBJ1-3 and V is TRBV18; 8 nucleotides line up with TRBD1. Germline assignment: CDR1 KGHSH and CDR2 LQKENI. The CDR3 loop spans 16 amino acids. The V segment lost 6 bases and the J segment 1 base; nucleotides outside the gene matches: 8. The CDR3: CASSPGQGRSGNTIYF. The CDR3 DNA reads TGTGCCAGCTCGCCAGGACAGGGACGGTCTGGAAACACCATATATTTT.

The chain has TRBV24-1 and TRBJ1-5, with 9 positions matching TRBD1. The CDR3 covers 15 residues. The V segment lost 4 bases and the J segment 5 bases; nucleotides outside the gene matches: 5. Germline CDR1 and CDR2: KGHDR and SFDVKD. The CDR3 reads CATSEGGQGHQPQHF. CDR3 nucleotides: TGTGCCACCAGTGAAGGGGGACAGGGTCATCAGCCCCAGCATTTT.